Below, one TCR beta chain is given with its context. Its antigen is still unknown. Using its own MiXCR run on the 5' RACE reads, TCRdb lists one record per CDR3 protein. Here the sample spans roughly 600,000 distinct CDR3 sequences, more than 15% being singletons. CDR1 is SEHNR, CDR2 FQNEAQ, per germline (reference sequence). With 5 bases removed from V and 6 bases from J, the gap between germline ends came to 13 bases. This CDR3 has 14 residues. This specimen comes from a study of T-cell memory formation after mild COVID-19. Findings and caveats of the study: There were some responding clones in pre-infection memory, which suggested that cross-reactive memory had joined. Day 37-peaking second-wave clones had unconfirmed SARS-CoV-2 specificity. Clones that contracted clustered mainly in CM and EM if CD4+ and in EMRA if CD8+. From day 15 to 85, contracting clones were balanced between CD4 and CD8, whereas later expanders leaned toward CD4+.

The chain carries TRBV7-9 and TRBJ1-4, with D tentatively TRBD1 (6 bases). The sequence was collected from an adult woman who had mild COVID-19 (a few samples of this study predate the infection). Cell type and time point are not known. What was sequenced was PBMCs or a T cell subset sorted from them (not recorded which). The DNA for the CDR3 is TGTGCCAGCAGCAGGGGACACACAGATGAAAAACTGTTTTTT. Translation gives CASSRGHTDEKLFF.